The clone carrying this TCR beta chain was counted at least ten times. What it recognizes is unknown. From RNA transcripts, TCR beta CDR3 regions were amplified. Primed by the HTBI set, a first-round RT-PCR was run on the TCR CDR3. TCRdb fed the multiplex PCR reads into MiXCR, producing one record per CDR3 protein. The repertoire holds more than 350,000 distinct CDR3 sequences, with over 12% as singletons. Uncontrolled infection, other autoimmune disease, pregnancy or lactation disqualified patients from enrolment. The PBMCs studied were ones that came from 10 ml fresh peripheral blood. These data come from a study of T cells in Graves' hyperthyroidism and ophthalmopathy. Findings of the study overall: In the blood, most expanded thyroid clonotypes above 0.001 appeared as well. Ophthalmopathy was model-predicted a median about 7.1 months pre-onset.

Germline V gene lookup returns CDR1 GTSNPN and CDR2 SVGIG (reference sequence). CDR3 length: 14 residues. Trimming pared 4 bases from V and 6 bases from J, leaving 18 bases between. The V gene is TRBV30, the J gene TRBJ1-2; the D gene is possibly TRBD1 (6 bases). The sample taken for sequencing was blood. The receptor was derived from a woman aged 55-70 years with Graves' ophthalmopathy. CDR3 in DNA: TGTGCCTGGAATCGGGGCAGGGGATACCATGGCTACACCTTC. It yields the protein CAWNRGRGYHGYTF.